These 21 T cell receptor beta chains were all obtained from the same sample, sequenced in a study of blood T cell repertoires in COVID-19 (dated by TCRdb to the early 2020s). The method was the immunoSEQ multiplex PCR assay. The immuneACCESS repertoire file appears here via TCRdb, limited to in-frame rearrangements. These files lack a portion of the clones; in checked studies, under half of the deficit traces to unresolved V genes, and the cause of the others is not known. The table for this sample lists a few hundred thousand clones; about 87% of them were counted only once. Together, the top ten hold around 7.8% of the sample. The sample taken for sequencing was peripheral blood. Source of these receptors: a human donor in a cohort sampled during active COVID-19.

This chain's CDR3 is CASSGLAGLRAYTGELFF. DNA of the CDR3: TGTGCCAGCAGTGGGCTAGCGGGCCTAAGAGCCTACACCGGGGAGCTGTTTTTT. This chain connects TRBV2 to TRBJ2-2; 8 positions agree with TRBD2. V shed 4 bases and J 3 bases; nucleotides not matched to a gene: 13. Germline V gene sequence: CDR1 SNHLY, CDR2 FYNNEI. CDR3 length equals 18 residues.

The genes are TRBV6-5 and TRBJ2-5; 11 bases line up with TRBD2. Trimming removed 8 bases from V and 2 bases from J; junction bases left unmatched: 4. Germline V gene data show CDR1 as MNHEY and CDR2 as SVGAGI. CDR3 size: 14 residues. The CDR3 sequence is CASGTSGQQETQYF. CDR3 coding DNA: TGTGCCAGCGGGACTAGCGGACAACAAGAGACCCAGTACTTC.

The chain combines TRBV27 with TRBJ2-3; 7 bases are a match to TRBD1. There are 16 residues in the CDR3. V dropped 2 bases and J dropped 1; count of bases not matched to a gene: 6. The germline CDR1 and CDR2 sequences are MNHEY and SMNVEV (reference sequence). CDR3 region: CASSLQGGWGTDTQYF. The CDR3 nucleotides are TGTGCCAGCAGTTTACAAGGGGGCTGGGGCACAGATACGCAGTATTTT.

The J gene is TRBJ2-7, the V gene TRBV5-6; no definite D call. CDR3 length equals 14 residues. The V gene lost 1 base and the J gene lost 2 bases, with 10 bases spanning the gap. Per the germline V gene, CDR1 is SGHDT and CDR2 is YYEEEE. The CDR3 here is CASSLSPSTYEQYF. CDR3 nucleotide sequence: TGTGCCAGCAGCTTGTCTCCAAGCACCTACGAGCAGTACTTC.

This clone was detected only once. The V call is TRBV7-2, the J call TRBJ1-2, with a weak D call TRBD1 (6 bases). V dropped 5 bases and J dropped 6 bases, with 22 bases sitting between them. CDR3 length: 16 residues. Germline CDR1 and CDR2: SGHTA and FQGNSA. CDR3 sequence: CASSRYRTDSGDGYTF. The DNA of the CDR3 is TGTGCCAGCAGCAGATATCGCACGGACAGCGGAGATGGCTACACCTTC.

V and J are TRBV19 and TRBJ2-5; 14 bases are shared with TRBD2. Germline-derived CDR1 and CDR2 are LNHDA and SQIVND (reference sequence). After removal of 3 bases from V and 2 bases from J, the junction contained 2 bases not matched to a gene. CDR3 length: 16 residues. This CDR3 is CASSIRLAGGQETQYF. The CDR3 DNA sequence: TGTGCCAGTAGTATCCGACTAGCGGGAGGGCAAGAGACCCAGTACTTC.

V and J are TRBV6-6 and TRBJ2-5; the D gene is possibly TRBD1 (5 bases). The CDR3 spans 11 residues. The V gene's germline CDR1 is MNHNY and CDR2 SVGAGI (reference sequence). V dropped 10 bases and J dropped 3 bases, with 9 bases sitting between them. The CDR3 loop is CATGREETQYF. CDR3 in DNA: TGTGCCACAGGCAGGGAAGAGACCCAGTACTTC.

This CDR3 is CASSSDSINNEQFF. The DNA for the CDR3 is TGTGCCAGCAGCTCTGACTCGATCAACAATGAGCAGTTCTTC. The V gene is TRBV6-5, the J gene TRBJ2-1, with D hard to call. Germline V gene data show CDR1 as MNHEY and CDR2 as SVGAGI. The V end lost 6 bases, the J end lost 5 bases, and 14 bases lay between the germline ends. This CDR3 region has 14 residues.

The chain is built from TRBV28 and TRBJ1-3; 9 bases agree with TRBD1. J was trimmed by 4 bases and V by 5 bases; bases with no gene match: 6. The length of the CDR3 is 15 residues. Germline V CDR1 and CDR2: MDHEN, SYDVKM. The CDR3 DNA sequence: TGTGCCAGCAGTGGGACAGGGAGTTTCGGAAACACCATATATTTT. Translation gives CASSGTGSFGNTIYF.

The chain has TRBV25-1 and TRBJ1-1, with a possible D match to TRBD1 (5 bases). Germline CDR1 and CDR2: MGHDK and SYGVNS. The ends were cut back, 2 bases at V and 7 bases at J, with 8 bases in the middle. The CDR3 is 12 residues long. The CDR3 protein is CASSEKGNEAFF. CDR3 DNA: TGTGCCAGCAGTGAAAAGGGGAATGAAGCTTTCTTT.

The CDR3 DNA follows: TGTGCCACCACCTCGACAGGGTTAGGTATCTACGAGCAGTACTTC. Amino acids: CATTSTGLGIYEQYF. This chain connects TRBV24-1 to TRBJ2-7, with 7 bases lining up with TRBD1. J lost 3 bases, V lost 8 bases, and 12 bases had no gene match. Germline V gene data show CDR1 as KGHDR and CDR2 as SFDVKD. The CDR3 has 15 residues.

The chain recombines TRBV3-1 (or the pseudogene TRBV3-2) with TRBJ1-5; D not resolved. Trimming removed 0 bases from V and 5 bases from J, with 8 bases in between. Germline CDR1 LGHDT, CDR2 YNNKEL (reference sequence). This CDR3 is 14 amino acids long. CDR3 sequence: CASSQDSRDQPQHF. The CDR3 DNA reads TGTGCCAGCAGCCAAGATAGCAGAGATCAGCCCCAGCATTTT.

The CDR3 is CSVSGTTYGYTF. Here the CDR3 DNA reads TGCAGCGTCTCGGGGACAACTTATGGCTACACCTTC. J is TRBJ1-2 and V is TRBV29-1, with a tentative D call TRBD1 (6 bases). The V gene lost 6 bases and the J gene lost 5 bases, with 13 bases spanning the gap. This CDR3 has 12 amino acids. Germline V CDR1 and CDR2: SQVTM, ANQGSEA. The full variable domain, with the rest looked up from reference TRBV29-1 and TRBJ1-2, is SAVISQKPSRDICQRGTSLTIQCQVDSQVTMMFWYRQQPGQSLTLIATANQGSEATYESGFVIDKFPISRPNLTFSTLTVSNMSPEDSSIYLCSVSGTTYGYTFGSGTRLTVV.

The CDR3 DNA is TGTGCCAGCAGGTCTTGGGCAGGGACGAACACCGGGGAGCTGTTTTTT. This gives the protein CASRSWAGTNTGELFF. The chain uses TRBV27 and TRBJ2-2; D may be TRBD1 (5 bases). Germline V gene sequence: CDR1 MNHEY, CDR2 SMNVEV (reference sequence). The CDR3 is 16 residues long. The V and J ends lost 6 bases and 0 bases respectively, with 14 bases between them.

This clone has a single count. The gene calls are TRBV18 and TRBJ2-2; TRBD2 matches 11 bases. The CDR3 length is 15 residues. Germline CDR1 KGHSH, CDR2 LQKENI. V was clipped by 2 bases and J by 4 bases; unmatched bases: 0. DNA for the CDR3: TGTGCCAGCTCACCAACTAGCGGGGGCACCGGGGAGCTGTTTTTT. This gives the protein CASSPTSGGTGELFF.

CDR3 amino acids: CASSWDSSYNEQFF. The CDR3 region has the DNA TGTGCCAGCAGTTGGGACAGCTCCTACAATGAGCAGTTCTTC. The V call is TRBV28, the J call TRBJ2-1; 7 nucleotides agree with TRBD1. J gave up 0 bases and V 4 bases, and 0 bases lay outside the gene matches. The CDR3 runs to 14 residues. Germline loops: CDR1 MDHEN, CDR2 SYDVKM.

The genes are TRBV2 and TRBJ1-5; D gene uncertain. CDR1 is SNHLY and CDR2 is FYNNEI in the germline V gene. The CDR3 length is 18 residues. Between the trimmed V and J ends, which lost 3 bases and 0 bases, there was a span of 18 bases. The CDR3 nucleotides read TGTGCCAGCAGTGAGGATGGTTGGGCAGACTATAGCAATCAGCCCCAGCATTTT. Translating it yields CASSEDGWADYSNQPQHF.

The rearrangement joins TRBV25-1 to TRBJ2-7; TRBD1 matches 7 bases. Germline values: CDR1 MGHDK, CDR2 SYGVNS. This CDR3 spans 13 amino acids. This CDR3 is CYPTRTGSYEQYF. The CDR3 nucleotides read TGTTACCCCACTCGGACAGGTTCCTACGAGCAGTACTTC.

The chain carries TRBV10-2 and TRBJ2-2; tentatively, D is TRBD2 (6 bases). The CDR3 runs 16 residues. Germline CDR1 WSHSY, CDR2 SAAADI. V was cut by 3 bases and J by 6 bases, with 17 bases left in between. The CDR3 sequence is CASSEGTPPGPGELFF. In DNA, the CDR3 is TGCGCCAGCAGTGAAGGGACTCCCCCTGGGCCCGGGGAGCTGTTTTTT.

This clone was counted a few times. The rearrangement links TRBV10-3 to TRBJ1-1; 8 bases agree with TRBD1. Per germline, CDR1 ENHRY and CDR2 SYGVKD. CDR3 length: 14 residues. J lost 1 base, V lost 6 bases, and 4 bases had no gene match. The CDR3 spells CAIRIGTGNTEAFF. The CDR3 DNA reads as TGTGCCATCAGGATTGGGACAGGGAACACTGAAGCTTTCTTT.

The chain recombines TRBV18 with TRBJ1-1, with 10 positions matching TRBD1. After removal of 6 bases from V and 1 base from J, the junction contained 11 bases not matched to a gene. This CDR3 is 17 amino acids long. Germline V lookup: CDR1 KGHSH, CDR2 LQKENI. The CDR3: CASSQRDRGLGNTEAFF. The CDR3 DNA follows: TGTGCCAGCTCCCAGCGGGACAGGGGCTTGGGGAACACTGAAGCTTTCTTT.